This is a list of T cell receptor beta chains from one sample in a study of CD8 T cells in Susac syndrome. From the immunoSEQ multiplex PCR reads, TCRdb called clonotypes with MiXCR, one entry per CDR3 protein. The data hold under 95,000 distinct CDR3 sequences, with roughly 94% observed a single time. The specimen was CD4+ T cells from PBMCs. The receptor set was obtained from a human donor with Susac syndrome. Each CDR3 is given with its conserved first and last residue. The order of the fields is V gene, J gene, D gene, clone size, CDR3 protein, CDR3 DNA. A D gene is named only where the DNA matches it firmly. Not all rows give a size; the values are once, few, many and, for expanded clones, a class.

>TRBV20-1|TRBJ2-2|TRBD2|.
CSASYGLAGNTGELFF
TGCAGTGCTAGCTACGGTCTAGCGGGGAACACCGGGGAGCTGTTTTTT
>TRBV28|TRBJ2-7|.|.
CASKQGANEQYF
TGTGCCAGCAAGCAGGGCGCCAACGAGCAGTACTTC
>TRBV15|TRBJ2-1|.|.
CATSRDYTNNEQFF
TGTGCCACCAGCAGAGACTACACCAACAATGAGCAGTTCTTC
>TRBV2|TRBJ1-3|.|.
CASMIGNTIYF
TGTGCCAGCATGATTGGAAACACCATATATTTT
>TRBV28|TRBJ1-5|.|.
CASSSPPQPQHF
TGTGCCAGCAGTTCCCCCCCTCAGCCCCAGCATTTT
>TRBV7-8|TRBJ2-3|TRBD1|.
CASSFDRVGTDTQYF
TGTGCCAGCAGCTTCGACAGGGTCGGAACAGATACGCAGTATTTT
>TRBV30|TRBJ2-1|TRBD1|once
CTWSPGQFNEQFF
TGTACCTGGAGCCCGGGACAGTTCAATGAGCAGTTCTTC
>TRBV14|TRBJ1-1|.|.
CASSPRFSGTTEAFF
TGTGCCAGCAGCCCCCGGTTCTCGGGGACAACTGAAGCTTTCTTT
>TRBV9|TRBJ2-1|TRBD2|.
CASSVASGGENEQFF
TGTGCCAGCAGCGTAGCCAGCGGGGGGGAAAATGAGCAGTTCTTC
>TRBV12-3/TRBV12-4|TRBJ1-2|TRBD1|once
CASSPGQGAVYGYTF
TGTGCCAGCAGTCCGGGACAGGGGGCGGTCTATGGCTACACCTTC